This TCR beta chain was retrieved from a study of beta chain features in type 1 diabetes. Study-wide findings and caveats: For TCRB rearrangement, an influence of HLA type remained unresolved here. VDJ junctions in type 1 diabetes patients carried more deletions and fewer insertions.

Isolation of CD4+ naive, central memory, regulatory and stem cell-like memory cells was achieved by sorting via CD45RO/CCR7/CD25/CD127/CD95/CD27. This clone showed up just a few times. Its antigen remains unknown. V gave up 8 bases and J gave up 4 bases, with 21 bases separating them. This CDR3 comprises 16 residues. Germline-derived CDR1 and CDR2 are SEHNR and FQNEAQ (reference sequence). The investigators reverse transcribed all of the isolated RNA, so they sequenced expressed TCRB transcripts. The table came from immunoSEQ multiplex PCR; TCRdb's copy has only in-frame clones and leaves some out. The sample holds a few hundred thousand clones, about 14% seen once.

Sequencing was carried out using naive CD4+ T cells from blood. The rearrangement uses TRBV7-9 and TRBJ2-1; D is unclear. The source of this sequence is a man in his thirties or forties in good health. The CDR3, as DNA: TGTGCCAGCCGAATGAGTGGGCAGGAGCTATACAATGAGCAGTTCTTC. Translated: CASRMSGQELYNEQFF.